These 28 T cell receptor beta chains came from one sample sequenced in a study of T cell repertoires in cytomegalovirus infection. One entry per CDR3 protein, called by TCRdb with MiXCR from the reads. The profile shows about 190,000 distinct CDR3 sequences, roughly 28% of them singletons. What was sequenced was PBMCs. These receptor sequences come from a human donor in good health (CMV status not recorded). Some clones in this sample may be carry-over from other donors' samples.

The chain is built from TRBV6-1 and TRBJ1-1; no clear D. The length of the CDR3 is 16 residues. V lost 5 bases and J lost 0, with 16 bases in between. Germline V lookup: CDR1 MNHNS, CDR2 SASEGT. The CDR3 nucleotides read TGTGCCAGCAGTTTGACACTCCCCTCCATGAACACTGAAGCTTTCTTT. Amino acid sequence: CASSLTLPSMNTEAFF.

This clonotype occurred a few times. The CDR3 spells CASSDHDRGVNEKLFF. The CDR3 DNA follows: TGTGCCAGCAGCGATCACGACAGGGGGGTTAATGAAAAACTGTTTTTT. The chain carries TRBV7-8 and TRBJ1-4, with TRBD1 identical over 9 bases. The V gene's germline CDR1 is SGHVS and CDR2 FQNEAQ. V shed 5 bases, J shed 4 bases, and the junction held 8 bases outside the gene matches. CDR3 size: 16 residues.

In this sample, this clonotype turned up a few times. The chain joins TRBV28 to TRBJ2-6; D call uncertain. Germline CDR1 reads MDHEN; CDR2 reads SYDVKM. Deletions cut 4 bases from V and 0 bases from J, with 10 bases between. The CDR3 length is 16 residues. CDR3 coding DNA: TGTGCCAGCAGTTCCCCCGACCTCTCTGGGGCCAACGTCCTGACTTTC. Its protein is CASSSPDLSGANVLTF.

This clonotype was counted a few times. The chain uses TRBV5-1 and TRBJ2-1; tentative D call: TRBD2 (7 bases). The germline gives CDR1 SGHRS, CDR2 YFSETQ. The CDR3 loop spans 13 amino acids. With 4 bases removed from V and 7 bases from J, the gap between germline ends came to 12 bases. The CDR3 DNA follows: TGCGCCAGCAGCGGGGGGGCCGTTAATGAGCAGTTCTTC. This codes for CASSGGAVNEQFF.

This clonotype appeared many times. The chain joins TRBV7-2 to TRBJ1-3; a possible D gene is TRBD1 (6 bases). CDR1 is SGHTA and CDR2 is FQGNSA in the germline V gene. The CDR3 is 16 amino acids. V shed 1 base and J shed 0 bases, with 10 bases lying between them. CDR3 DNA: TGTGCCAGCAGCTTAGTAGGGGGGTCCTCTGGAAACACCATATATTTT. This translates into CASSLVGGSSGNTIYF.

This clonotype was recorded a few times. The chain employs TRBV4-1 and TRBJ2-5; D remains ambiguous. The CDR3 covers 14 residues. The germline gives CDR1 MGHRA, CDR2 YSYEKL. V was trimmed by 0 bases and J by 5 bases, leaving 10 bases between them. The CDR3 reads CASSQDQSVETQYF. CDR3 coding DNA: TGCGCCAGCAGCCAAGATCAGTCAGTGGAGACCCAGTACTTC.

This clonotype was seen many times. The V call is TRBV11-3, the J call TRBJ2-7; the D gene is possibly TRBD1 (6 bases). CDR3 length: 15 amino acids. The V gene's germline CDR1 is SGHNT and CDR2 YENEEA. The V end was cut by 1 base, the J end by 2 bases, with 12 bases between. The CDR3 region is CASSLAAGAAYEQYF. CDR3 coding DNA: TGTGCCAGCAGCTTAGCCGCAGGGGCGGCCTACGAGCAGTACTTC.

V and J are TRBV23-1 and TRBJ2-3; the D is unclear. TRBV23-1 falls under the ORF class, with uncertain function. This CDR3 is built from 13 residues. V dropped 6 bases and J dropped 9 bases, with 16 bases sitting between them. This chain's CDR3 is CASSRTTRGTQYF. CDR3 nucleotide sequence: TGCGCCAGCAGCCGTACCACCCGTGGGACGCAGTATTTT.

This clonotype occurred many times. The chain combines TRBV7-2 with TRBJ2-5; D is possibly TRBD1 (5 bases). Germline loops: CDR1 SGHTA, CDR2 FQGNSA. The CDR3 spans 16 residues. V was shortened by 5 bases and J by 7 bases, with 23 bases between the two germline ends. In DNA form, the CDR3 reads TGTGCCAGCAGCAAAGAAGGGGAAGGATATGCTGTGACCCAGTACTTC. It yields the protein CASSKEGEGYAVTQYF.

About this clonotype: A much larger clone lies a single base off, so this may be a read error. The chain links TRBV12-3 or TRBV12-4 to TRBJ1-1; TRBD1 might be the D (6 bases). CDR3 length: 14 amino acids. The CDR3 nucleotides are TGTACCAGCAGCCGCTCGGGGGCGAGTACTGAAGCTTTCTTT. As protein: CTSSRSGASTEAFF.

The chain is built from TRBV5-1 and TRBJ1-5, with D possibly being TRBD1 (5 bases). This CDR3 spans 15 amino acids. Germline values: CDR1 SGHRS, CDR2 YFSETQ. V dropped 4 bases and J dropped 6 bases, with 17 bases sitting between them. The CDR3 DNA sequence: TGCGCCAGCAGCCCGGGGCTTTCCACGGGTCAGCCCCAGCATTTT. Encoded protein: CASSPGLSTGQPQHF.

This clonotype has just a few counts. The chain uses TRBV7-3 and TRBJ2-1, with D perhaps TRBD1 or TRBD2 (5 bases each). Germline CDR1 is SGHTA and CDR2 is FQGTGA. The V end lost 6 bases, the J end lost 5 bases, and 14 bases lay between the germline ends. The CDR3 loop spans 14 amino acids. The CDR3 bases are TGTGCCAGCAGTTTGGGGACGGGGAACAATGAGCAGTTCTTC. Its protein is CASSLGTGNNEQFF.

This chain joins TRBV10-3 and TRBJ2-1, with TRBD2 as a possible D gene (5 bases). CDR1 is ENHRY, CDR2 SYGVKD, per germline. CDR3 length: 17 amino acids. V lost 0 bases to trimming and J lost 0 bases, with 12 bases between them. In DNA, the CDR3 is TGTGCCATCAGTGAGTCGTTAGCGACCAGCTCCTACAATGAGCAGTTCTTC. Amino acids: CAISESLATSSYNEQFF.

The V call is TRBV7-8, the J call TRBJ2-5; 8 bases fit TRBD2. Per the germline V gene, CDR1 is SGHVS and CDR2 is FQNEAQ. This CDR3 has 15 residues. V was clipped by 5 bases and J by 4 bases; unmatched bases: 9. The CDR3 loop reads CASSRGGGVGETQYF. The DNA of the CDR3 is TGTGCCAGCAGCCGGGGGGGGGGTGTGGGAGAGACCCAGTACTTC.

On this clonotype itself: A read error is possible here, since a much larger clone lies one base away. This chain links TRBV7-2 with TRBJ2-5, with TRBD1 matching over 8 bases. The CDR3 covers 16 residues. CDR1 and CDR2 from the germline V gene are SGHTA and FQGNSA. The CDR3 region is CASSIGTGYSQETLYF. The CDR3 DNA sequence: TGTGCCAGCAGCATTGGGACAGGATATTCTCAAGAGACCCTGTACTTC. The whole variable domain, remainder taken from reference TRBV7-2 and TRBJ2-5, is GAGVSQSPSNKVTEKGKDVELRCDPISGHTALYWYRQSLGQGLEFLIYFQGNSAPDKSGLPSDRFSAERTGGSVSTLTIQRTQQEDSAVYLCASSIGTGYSQETLYFGPGTRLLVL.

This clonotype was observed at least ten times. This chain connects TRBV7-2 to TRBJ2-1; either TRBD1 or TRBD2 may supply D (6 bases each). CDR1 is SGHTA and CDR2 is FQGNSA in the germline V gene. V was trimmed by 1 base and J by 5 bases, leaving 12 bases between them. CDR3 length equals 15 residues. CDR3 residues: CASSLEGGPNNEQFF. The CDR3 coding sequence is TGTGCCAGCAGCTTAGAGGGGGGACCTAACAATGAGCAGTTCTTC. The entire variable domain, with the rest obtained from reference TRBV7-2 and TRBJ2-1, is as follows: GAGVSQSPSNKVTEKGKDVELRCDPISGHTALYWYRQSLGQGLEFLIYFQGNSAPDKSGLPSDRFSAERTGGSVSTLTIQRTQQEDSAVYLCASSLEGGPNNEQFFGPGTRLTVL.

In nucleotides, the CDR3 is TGTGCCAGCACAAAAGGGGTCTATGGCTACACCTTC. Translating it yields CASTKGVYGYTF. This chain links TRBV12-3 or TRBV12-4 with TRBJ1-2, with a weak D call TRBD1 (5 bases). The CDR3 length is 12 residues. V lost 7 bases and J lost 4, with 10 bases in between.

A single count supports this clonotype. The chain has TRBV12-3 or TRBV12-4 and TRBJ2-6; TRBD1 agrees at 7 bases. V lost 4 bases and J lost 1; bases outside the gene matches: 7. There are 17 residues in the CDR3. CDR3 loop: CASSSGGRVSGANVLTF. In DNA, the CDR3 is TGTGCCAGCAGTTCAGGGGGTAGGGTATCTGGGGCCAACGTCCTGACTTTC.

The chain combines TRBV7-9 with TRBJ1-4; 7 nucleotides line up with TRBD1. Germline V CDR1 and CDR2: SEHNR, FQNEAQ (reference sequence). This CDR3 has 15 amino acids. Unmatched junction bases numbered 6, after V lost 5 bases and J lost 3 bases. CDR3 DNA sequence: TGTGCCAGCAGCGAAAGGGGACAGTCTAATGAAAAACTGTTTTTT. This sequence encodes CASSERGQSNEKLFF.

The chain links TRBV7-2 to TRBJ1-2, with 8 bases identical to TRBD1. The CDR3 loop spans 15 amino acids. Losses at the gene ends were 5 bases for V and 4 bases for J; bases not matched to a gene: 9. Germline V gene data show CDR1 as SGHTA and CDR2 as FQGNSA. CDR3 in DNA: TGTGCCAGCAGCCCGAGCAGGGGGCCCCTCTATGGCTACACCTTC. It encodes CASSPSRGPLYGYTF. Drawing the rest from reference TRBV7-2 and TRBJ1-2, the complete variable domain is GAGVSQSPSNKVTEKGKDVELRCDPISGHTALYWYRQSLGQGLEFLIYFQGNSAPDKSGLPSDRFSAERTGGSVSTLTIQRTQQEDSAVYLCASSPSRGPLYGYTFGSGTRLTVV.

This rearrangement joins TRBV6-6 to TRBJ2-7; possibly TRBD1 or TRBD2 for D (5 bases each). The CDR3 loop spans 12 amino acids. CDR1 and CDR2 from the germline V gene are MNHNY and SVGAGI (reference sequence). Trimming took off 0 bases at V and 6 bases at J, with 6 bases between the two ends. The CDR3 region is CASSYSGGEQYF. CDR3 coding DNA: TGTGCCAGCAGTTACTCTGGGGGCGAGCAGTACTTC.

The chain combines TRBV18 with TRBJ2-5, with no clear D. This CDR3 is 15 amino acids long. Germline V CDR1 and CDR2: KGHSH, LQKENI. The germline V and J ends were trimmed by 3 bases and 4 bases, with 15 bases remaining between them. This chain's CDR3 is CASSPRLKDGETQYF. CDR3 nucleotide sequence: TGTGCCAGCTCACCGAGACTTAAGGACGGAGAGACCCAGTACTTC.

The genes are TRBV12-3 or TRBV12-4 and TRBJ1-2, with D maybe TRBD1 (6 bases). Trimming left V 6 bases short and J 3 bases short, with 17 bases between. The CDR3 is made up of 15 amino acids. CDR3 protein: CASREQGRSYYGYTF. The CDR3 nucleotides read TGTGCCAGCAGGGAACAGGGCCGATCTTACTATGGCTACACCTTC.

There are a few counts of this clonotype. The chain has TRBV12-3 or TRBV12-4 and TRBJ1-4; D might be TRBD1 (6 bases). The CDR3 totals 15 residues. V shed 1 base and J shed 6 bases, with 12 bases lying between them. The CDR3 nucleotides are TGTGCCAGCAGTTTAGTGCCGGGGGCTGATGAAAAACTGTTTTTT. This gives the protein CASSLVPGADEKLFF.

The chain links TRBV2 to TRBJ2-7; D not resolved. The V end lost 7 bases, the J end lost 5 bases, and 15 bases lay between the germline ends. The CDR3 totals 13 residues. From germline, CDR1 is SNHLY and CDR2 FYNNEI. The CDR3: CASTGFRSNEQYF. The CDR3 nucleotides read TGTGCCAGCACTGGGTTCAGGAGCAACGAGCAGTACTTC.

The chain has TRBV6-1 and TRBJ2-7, with 10 bases identical to TRBD1. Germline CDR1 MNHNS, CDR2 SASEGT. This CDR3 comprises 14 residues. V shed 5 bases, J shed 2 bases, and the junction held 3 bases outside the gene matches. The CDR3 DNA is TGTGCCAGCAGTCTGGACAGGGGGGCCTACGAGCAGTACTTC. The encoded protein is CASSLDRGAYEQYF.

This clonotype was counted a few times. The chain uses TRBV5-1 and TRBJ2-1; D is unresolved. Trimming left V 4 bases short and J 2 bases short, with 13 bases between. The CDR3 consists of 15 residues. The germline gives CDR1 SGHRS, CDR2 YFSETQ. DNA for the CDR3: TGCGCCAGCAGCCCCTTGCCTGGAACCTACAATGAGCAGTTCTTC. Protein product: CASSPLPGTYNEQFF.

This clonotype was observed a few times. The rearrangement uses TRBV10-3 and TRBJ1-1; D possibly corresponds to TRBD1 (6 bases). Trimming left V 5 bases short and J 5 bases short, with 15 bases between. The CDR3 is 14 residues long. CDR1 is ENHRY, CDR2 SYGVKD, per germline. The CDR3 DNA reads as TGTGCCATCAGTTCAGGGGCGGCAGGGACTGAAGCTTTCTTT. Translation: CAISSGAAGTEAFF.